This TCR beta chain stems from a study of CD8 T cells in Susac syndrome. Trimming took off 6 bases at V and 4 bases at J, with 21 bases between the two ends. Germline V gives CDR1 KGHSH, CDR2 LQKENI. The CDR3 runs 16 residues. Random-hexamer reverse transcription was applied to roughly 0.45 to 1 ug RNA. TCRdb fed the immunoSEQ multiplex PCR reads into MiXCR, producing one record per CDR3 protein. Of roughly 330,000 distinct CDR3 sequences listed, approximately 90% are singletons. The sample taken for sequencing was CD4+ T cells from PBMCs. The TCR originated in a human donor with multiple sclerosis. The genes are TRBV18 and TRBJ1-1; weak D call: TRBD1 (5 bases). CDR3 DNA sequence: TGTGCCAGCTCTCTGGGCCGTGAAAGGGGACTCACTGAAGCTTTCTTT. It encodes CASSLGRERGLTEAFF.